Listed here are 18 T cell receptor beta chains from one sample, sequenced in a study of cytomegalovirus exposure and HLA in healthy donors. PCR employed 60 Vbeta and 13 Jbeta primers. Generated by immunoSEQ multiplex PCR, the TCRdb table keeps only in-frame clones and is missing some. The sample contains some 180,000 clones, more than 65% of which appear only once. The specimen sequenced was PBMCs. These receptors were collected from a man aged 40-49 years in good health and CMV-seropositive.

The chain combines TRBV7-9 with TRBJ2-7; 7 bases map to TRBD2. Trimming took 6 bases from V and 2 from J; bases not matched to a gene: 7. Per germline, CDR1 SEHNR and CDR2 FQNEAQ (reference sequence). The CDR3 is 14 residues long. CDR3 region: CASRPRGDPYEQYF. The CDR3, as DNA: TGTGCCAGCAGACCACGGGGGGACCCCTACGAGCAGTACTTC. The full variable domain, with the rest looked up from reference TRBV7-9 and TRBJ2-7, is DTGVSQNPRHKITKRGQNVTFRCDPISEHNRLYWYRQTLGQGPEFLTYFQNEAQLEKSRLLSDRFSAERPKGSFSTLEIQRTEQGDSAMYLCASRPRGDPYEQYFGPGTRLTVT.

The V gene is TRBV2, the J gene TRBJ1-5, with D tentatively TRBD1 (6 bases). Per germline, CDR1 SNHLY and CDR2 FYNNEI. Trimming cost V 6 bases and J 0 bases, with 9 bases left between them. There are 14 residues in the CDR3. CDR3 coding DNA: TGTGCCAGCAGGGACAGTTATAGCAATCAGCCCCAGCATTTT. This codes for CASRDSYSNQPQHF.

The V call is TRBV6-5, the J call TRBJ1-1, with D possibly being TRBD1 (5 bases). V lost 6 bases, J lost 2 bases, and 13 bases lay in between. Germline V gives CDR1 MNHEY, CDR2 SVGAGI. The CDR3 length is 14 residues. The CDR3 reads CASSHGGLNTEAFF. CDR3 nucleotides: TGTGCCAGCAGCCACGGGGGATTAAACACTGAAGCTTTCTTT.

V usage is TRBV5-4 and J usage is TRBJ1-2; no firm D call. Germline V gene lookup returns CDR1 SGHNT and CDR2 YYREEE (reference sequence). V was trimmed by 2 bases and J by 2 bases, leaving 10 bases between them. CDR3 size: 14 residues. The CDR3 sequence: CASSFSTSNYGYTF. CDR3 coding DNA: TGTGCCAGCAGCTTCTCGACATCGAACTATGGCTACACCTTC.

This chain connects TRBV5-1 to TRBJ2-3; 16 nucleotides agree with TRBD2. CDR3 length: 16 residues. From germline, CDR1 is SGHRS and CDR2 YFSETQ. The ends lost 4 bases at V and 6 bases at J; junction bases unmatched: 5. CDR3 sequence: CASSPGLAGGPDTQYF. The CDR3 DNA follows: TGCGCCAGCAGCCCGGGACTAGCGGGGGGGCCGGATACGCAGTATTTT.

V usage is TRBV10-3 and J usage is TRBJ1-5; 7 nucleotides line up with TRBD1. The J segment lost 9 bases and the V segment lost 0 bases, leaving 11 bases of the junction unmatched. Germline V gene data show CDR1 as ENHRY and CDR2 as SYGVKD. The CDR3 consists of 16 residues. This CDR3 is CAISESGTAFSRPQHF. For the CDR3, the DNA is TGTGCCATCAGTGAGTCAGGGACAGCCTTCTCTAGGCCCCAGCATTTT.

The J gene is TRBJ2-5, the V gene TRBV6-5; maybe TRBD1 (6 bases). The CDR3 is 15 residues long. Germline CDR1 MNHEY, CDR2 SVGAGI. The V end was cut by 4 bases, the J end by 5 bases, with 17 bases between. The CDR3 nucleotides are TGTGCCAGCAGTTCCCCTTGGGACAACAAGGAGACCCAGTACTTC. This translates into CASSSPWDNKETQYF.

The genes are TRBV27 and TRBJ2-2, with D unclear. The V and J ends lost 3 bases and 5 bases respectively, with 4 bases between them. The CDR3 spans 12 residues. From germline, CDR1 is MNHEY and CDR2 SMNVEV (reference sequence). The CDR3 region is CASSFRTGELFF. The CDR3 bases are TGTGCCAGCAGTTTTCGGACCGGGGAGCTGTTTTTT.

The gene calls are TRBV7-9 and TRBJ1-2; a weak D match, TRBD1 (5 bases). V was pared by 4 bases and J by 5 bases, with 14 bases between. This CDR3 is 14 amino acids long. Germline V CDR1 and CDR2: SEHNR, FQNEAQ (reference sequence). CDR3 coding DNA: TGTGCCAGCAGCTCTTTCCCGGGGGGATATGGCTACACCTTC. Translated, it gives CASSSFPGGYGYTF.

This chain links TRBV10-3 with TRBJ1-5, with D unresolved. The CDR3 extends over 15 amino acids. Trimming pared 0 bases from V and 5 bases from J, leaving 11 bases between. Germline CDR1 ENHRY, CDR2 SYGVKD. CDR3 residues: CAISESIQKDQPQHF. In DNA form, the CDR3 reads TGTGCCATCAGTGAGTCGATACAGAAAGATCAGCCCCAGCATTTT.

Points on this clone: Other DNA sequences within the sample encode an identical CDR3. This chain uses TRBV5-1 with TRBJ1-1; possible D gene TRBD1, 5 bases. Germline lookup yields CDR1 SGHRS and CDR2 YFSETQ. The V end was cut by 0 bases, the J end by 3 bases, with 9 bases between. CDR3 length: 14 residues. CDR3 sequence: CASSLAGGDTEAFF. Written as DNA, the CDR3 is TGCGCCAGCAGCTTGGCCGGGGGGGACACTGAAGCTTTCTTT. The variable domain in full, completed from reference TRBV5-1 and TRBJ1-1, reads KAGVTQTPRYLIKTRGQQVTLSCSPISGHRSVSWYQQTPGQGLQFLFEYFSETQRNKGNFPGRFSGRQFSNSRSEMNVSTLELGDSALYLCASSLAGGDTEAFFGQGTRLTVV.

This sequence joins TRBV10-3 and TRBJ1-3, with TRBD1 matching 8 bases. This CDR3 has 19 amino acids. With 0 bases clipped from V and 0 bases from J, the junction kept 10 bases outside the gene matches. Germline V gene data show CDR1 as ENHRY and CDR2 as SYGVKD. The chain's CDR3 is CAISESLARTGNSGNTIYF. The CDR3 region has the DNA TGTGCCATCAGTGAGTCGCTCGCTAGGACAGGGAACTCTGGAAACACCATATATTTT.

J is TRBJ2-5 and V is TRBV5-5, with D perhaps matching TRBD1 (7 bases). There are 14 residues in the CDR3. V was clipped by 2 bases and J by 7 bases, with 15 bases between them. Germline values: CDR1 SGHKS, CDR2 YYEKEE (reference sequence). CDR3 DNA: TGTGCCAGCAGCTTTGGAGGGGGCAGTGGGACCCAGTACTTC. It yields the protein CASSFGGGSGTQYF.

The chain is built from TRBV7-2 and TRBJ2-3, with a tentative D call TRBD2 (5 bases). The germline V gene encodes CDR1 SGHTA and CDR2 FQGNSA. Trimming pared 8 bases from V and 2 bases from J, leaving 14 bases between. The CDR3 sequence is 14 residues long. The CDR3 sequence: CASLSDFPTDTQYF. In DNA form, the CDR3 reads TGTGCCAGCCTTTCGGACTTTCCCACAGATACGCAGTATTTT.

The chain uses TRBV5-1 and TRBJ2-7; perhaps TRBD2 as D (7 bases). The CDR3 loop spans 17 amino acids. In germline, CDR1 is SGHRS, CDR2 YFSETQ. Trimming took off 5 bases at V and 3 bases at J, with 24 bases between the two ends. The CDR3 reads CASRRIGSGDMVYEQYF. The CDR3 bases are TGCGCCAGCAGACGTATAGGAAGCGGGGACATGGTCTACGAGCAGTACTTC. Full variable domain (missing parts from reference TRBV5-1 and TRBJ2-7): KAGVTQTPRYLIKTRGQQVTLSCSPISGHRSVSWYQQTPGQGLQFLFEYFSETQRNKGNFPGRFSGRQFSNSRSEMNVSTLELGDSALYLCASRRIGSGDMVYEQYFGPGTRLTVT.

The genes are TRBV6-5 and TRBJ1-6, with 7 bases that match TRBD1. The ends lost 6 bases at V and 10 bases at J; junction bases unmatched: 6. There are 13 residues in the CDR3. Germline V gene data show CDR1 as MNHEY and CDR2 as SVGAGI. CDR3 loop: CASSPDRVSPLHF. As DNA, the CDR3 is TGTGCCAGCAGCCCCGACAGGGTCTCACCCCTCCACTTT.

The V gene is TRBV2, the J gene TRBJ2-5, with TRBD2 matching 14 bases. This CDR3 comprises 14 residues. With V trimmed by 6 bases and J by 5 bases, 2 bases remained unmatched. Germline lookup yields CDR1 SNHLY and CDR2 FYNNEI. This CDR3 reads CASSRTSGGETQYF. The DNA for the CDR3 is TGTGCCAGCAGCCGGACTAGCGGGGGGGAGACCCAGTACTTC.

V usage is TRBV5-4 and J usage is TRBJ1-1; no clear D gene. The germline V gene encodes CDR1 SGHNT and CDR2 YYREEE (reference sequence). The CDR3 length is 14 residues. The V gene lost 4 bases and the J gene lost 1 base, with 11 bases spanning the gap. The CDR3 protein is CASSRPPGNTEAFF. CDR3 bases: TGTGCCAGCAGCCGGCCACCGGGGAACACTGAAGCTTTCTTT.